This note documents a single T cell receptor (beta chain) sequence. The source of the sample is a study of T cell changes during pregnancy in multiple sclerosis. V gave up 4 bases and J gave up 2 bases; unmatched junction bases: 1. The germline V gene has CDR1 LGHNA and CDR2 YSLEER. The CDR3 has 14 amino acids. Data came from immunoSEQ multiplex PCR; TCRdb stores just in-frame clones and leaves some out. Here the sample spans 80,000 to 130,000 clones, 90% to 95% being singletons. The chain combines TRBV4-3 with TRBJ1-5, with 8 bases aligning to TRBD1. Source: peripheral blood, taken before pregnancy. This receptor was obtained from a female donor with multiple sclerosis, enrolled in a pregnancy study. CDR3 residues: CASSPGQGNQPQHF. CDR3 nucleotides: TGCGCCAGCAGCCCGGGACAGGGCAATCAGCCCCAGCATTTT.